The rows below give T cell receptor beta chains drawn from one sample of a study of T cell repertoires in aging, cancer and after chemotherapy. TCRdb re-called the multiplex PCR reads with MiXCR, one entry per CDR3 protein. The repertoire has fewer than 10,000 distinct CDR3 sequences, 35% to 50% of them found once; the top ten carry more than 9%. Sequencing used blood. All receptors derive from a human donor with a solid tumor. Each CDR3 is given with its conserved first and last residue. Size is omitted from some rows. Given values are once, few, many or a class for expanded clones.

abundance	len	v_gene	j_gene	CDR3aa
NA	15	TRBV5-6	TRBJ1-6	CASSLGGANNSPLHF
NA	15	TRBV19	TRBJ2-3	CASSGGFLGADTQYF
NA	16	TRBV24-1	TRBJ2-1	CATSDSGTSGANEQFF
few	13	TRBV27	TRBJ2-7	CASSLGTPYEQYF
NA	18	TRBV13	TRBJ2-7	CASSPNINRDRVSYEQYF
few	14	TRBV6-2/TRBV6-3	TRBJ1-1	CASSVGQANTEAFF
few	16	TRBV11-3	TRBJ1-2	CASSFVAGLTNYGYTF
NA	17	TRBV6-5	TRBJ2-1	CASSASTGIGAEDEQFF
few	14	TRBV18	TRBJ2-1	CASSSQATSNEQFF
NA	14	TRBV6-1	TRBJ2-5	CASSVHRDVKTQYF
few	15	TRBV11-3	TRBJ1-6	CASSEPGTYNSPLHF
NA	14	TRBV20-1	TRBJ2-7	CSALWTGGFYEQYF
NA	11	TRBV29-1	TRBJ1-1	CSGGEEFEAFF
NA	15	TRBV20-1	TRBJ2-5	CSARAPRESGETQYF
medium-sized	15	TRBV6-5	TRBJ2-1	CASSYDGGTNNEQFF
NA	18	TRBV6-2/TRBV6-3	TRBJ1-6	CASRNHSPSVIYNSPLHF
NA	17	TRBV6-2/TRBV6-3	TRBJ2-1	CASSYGGGESSYNEQFF
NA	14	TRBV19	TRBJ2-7	CASSPDSWPYEQYF
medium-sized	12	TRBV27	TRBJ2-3	CASSLWGDTQYF
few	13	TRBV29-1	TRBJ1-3	CSARRDSGNTIYF
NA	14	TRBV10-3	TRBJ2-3	CAIKGAFSTDTQYF
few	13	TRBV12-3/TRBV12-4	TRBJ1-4	CASSWTGNEKLFF
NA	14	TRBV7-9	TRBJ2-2	CASRGMRDGGELFF
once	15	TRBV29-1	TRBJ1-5	CSVAGGQESNQPQHF
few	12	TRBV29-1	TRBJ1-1	CSGHRVETEAFF
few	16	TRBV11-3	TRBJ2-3	CASSLGRARGSDTQYF
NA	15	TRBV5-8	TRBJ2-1	CASSRSGLVTNEQFF
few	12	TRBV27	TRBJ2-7	CASSLTIYEQYF